These T cell receptor beta chains were read from a single sample in a study of shared clonotypes between healthy human individuals. Sequencing used immunoSEQ multiplex PCR; TCRdb keeps in-frame clones, though not all of them. The sample lists 2 million to 3 million clones, approximately 93% occurring once. Sequencing was carried out using naive CD4+ T cells from PBMCs. These receptors were collected from a man aged 18 to 30 in good health. Some clones in this sample may be carry-over from other donors' samples. CDR3s include the opening cysteine and the closing phenylalanine or tryptophan. The D gene is left open where the match is weak. Clone size is not always given. Where it is, it says once, few, many or a class for expanded clones.

size: NA
D: TRBD2
J: TRBJ2-1
V: TRBV7-3
DNA: TGTGCCAGCAGCCTGACTAGCGGCCTATACAATGAGCAGTTCTTC
CDR3: CASSLTSGLYNEQFF

size: once
D: NA
J: TRBJ1-4
V: TRBV5-1
DNA: TGCGCCAGCAGCTTCGGCAGCGGGTATGAAAAACTGTTTTTT
CDR3: CASSFGSGYEKLFF

size: once
D: TRBD1
J: TRBJ2-5
V: TRBV7-3
DNA: TGTGCCAGCAGCTTTACAGGGGGAGGCATTGAGACCCAGTACTTC
CDR3: CASSFTGGGIETQYF

size: once
D: NA
J: TRBJ1-5
V: TRBV6-5
DNA: TGTGCCAGCAGTTACTCGATGGTGGCAGCAAATCAGCCCCAGCATTTT
CDR3: CASSYSMVAANQPQHF

size: NA
D: NA
J: TRBJ2-1
V: TRBV6-5
DNA: TGTGCCAGCAGTTACTCGAATCTAGTCCGCAATGAGCAGTTCTTC
CDR3: CASSYSNLVRNEQFF

size: once
D: NA
J: TRBJ2-7
V: TRBV25-1
DNA: TGTGCCAGCAGTGAGACCCGGTCACGGTCCGAGCAGTACTTC
CDR3: CASSETRSRSEQYF

size: NA
D: TRBD1
J: TRBJ2-7
V: TRBV9
DNA: TGTGCCAGCAGCCCCCTGACCTGGGGGACAGCACAGTACTTC
CDR3: CASSPLTWGTAQYF

size: few
D: NA
J: TRBJ1-2
V: TRBV28
DNA: TGTGCCACGTTTTCCTATGGCTACACCTTC
CDR3: CATFSYGYTF

size: NA
D: NA
J: TRBJ2-1
V: TRBV5-1
DNA: TGCGCCAGCAGCTTGGCCGGGCTAGGGAGCGCAGATGAGCAGTTCTTC
CDR3: CASSLAGLGSADEQFF

size: NA
D: TRBD1
J: TRBJ2-2
V: TRBV9
DNA: TGTGCCAGCAGTACAGGGGGTATTGCCGGGGAGCTGTTTTTT
CDR3: CASSTGGIAGELFF

size: NA
D: TRBD2
J: TRBJ2-3
V: TRBV18
DNA: TGTGCCAGCTCAGCGGGAATAGCGGGAGGGACAGATACGCAGTATTTT
CDR3: CASSAGIAGGTDTQYF

size: NA
D: TRBD1
J: TRBJ1-4
V: TRBV4-3
DNA: TGCGCCAGCAGCCAAGACCCGGGACAGGGTCTTGAAAAACTGTTTTTT
CDR3: CASSQDPGQGLEKLFF

size: NA
D: NA
J: TRBJ2-1
V: TRBV5-6
DNA: TGTGCCAGCAGCTTGTTGGGCCGGGACGACAATGAGCAGTTCTTC
CDR3: CASSLLGRDDNEQFF

size: NA
D: NA
J: TRBJ2-1
V: TRBV7-2
DNA: TGTGCCAGCAGCAGGGGGGGGCATACCGTCTACAATGAGCAGTTCTTC
CDR3: CASSRGGHTVYNEQFF

size: NA
D: TRBD2
J: TRBJ2-7
V: TRBV28
DNA: TGTGCCAGCACAACCCCGGGTAGCGGGAGTGGCTACGAGCAGTACTTC
CDR3: CASTTPGSGSGYEQYF

size: NA
D: NA
J: TRBJ2-3
V: TRBV5-1
DNA: TGCGCCAGCAGCTACGATTTAGATACGCAGTATTTT
CDR3: CASSYDLDTQYF

size: once
D: NA
J: TRBJ1-3
V: TRBV7-9
DNA: TGTGCCAGCAGCGCCCTGGGACGGAGCTCTGGAAACACCATATATTTT
CDR3: CASSALGRSSGNTIYF

size: once
D: NA
J: TRBJ2-5
V: TRBV11-1
DNA: TGTGCCAGCAGCCACCGGGCCTACCAAGAGACCCAGTACTTC
CDR3: CASSHRAYQETQYF

size: NA
D: NA
J: TRBJ2-7
V: TRBV6-1
DNA: TGTGCCAGCAGTGAAGCAGGAACGTACTACGAGCAGTACTTC
CDR3: CASSEAGTYYEQYF

size: NA
D: TRBD2
J: TRBJ2-1
V: TRBV27
DNA: TGTGCCAGCAGTCCGTCCCGGACTAGCGGGAACAATGAGCAGTTCTTC
CDR3: CASSPSRTSGNNEQFF

size: NA
D: NA
J: TRBJ2-7
V: TRBV18
DNA: TGTGCCAGCTCACCGGGTTCAGTAGGGGCCCACGAGCAGTACTTC
CDR3: CASSPGSVGAHEQYF

size: NA
D: NA
J: TRBJ2-1
V: TRBV30
DNA: TGTGCCTGGACACCCGGGAGTCCCCGGAATGAGCAGTTCTTC
CDR3: CAWTPGSPRNEQFF

size: NA
D: TRBD1
J: TRBJ1-4
V: TRBV7-7
DNA: TGTGCCAGCAGCTCACTGACAGGGGGCATACCCCCTAATGAAAAACTGTTTTTT
CDR3: CASSSLTGGIPPNEKLFF

size: NA
D: NA
J: TRBJ1-3
V: TRBV7-2
DNA: TGTGCCAGCAGCTTTGGGGCTGGAAACACCATATATTTT
CDR3: CASSFGAGNTIYF

size: NA
D: TRBD1
J: TRBJ1-2
V: TRBV2
DNA: TGTGCCAGCAGCCGCGGACAGGCGGGCCTCTATGGCTACACCTTC
CDR3: CASSRGQAGLYGYTF

size: NA
D: TRBD2
J: TRBJ2-1
V: TRBV5-1
DNA: TGCGCCAGCAGCTTGTCCAGCGGGAGGTCGGGTGAGCAGTTCTTC
CDR3: CASSLSSGRSGEQFF

size: few
D: NA
J: TRBJ1-1
V: TRBV30
DNA: TGTGCCTGGAGTGTACGTGTGAACACTGAAGCTTTCTTT
CDR3: CAWSVRVNTEAFF

size: NA
D: NA
J: TRBJ1-4
V: TRBV21-1
DNA: TGTGCCAGCAGCAAAGCGGGGGGGGCGTCTAATGAAAAACTGTTTTTT
CDR3: CASSKAGGASNEKLFF

size: NA
D: NA
J: TRBJ2-5
V: TRBV7-9
DNA: TGTGCCAGCAGCTCGAATTTGGCGGCCAGCGGGACCCAGTACTTC
CDR3: CASSSNLAASGTQYF

size: once
D: TRBD1
J: TRBJ1-3
V: TRBV28
DNA: TGTGCCAGCATCGATAAGGGACAGGGAGGAAACACCATATATTTT
CDR3: CASIDKGQGGNTIYF